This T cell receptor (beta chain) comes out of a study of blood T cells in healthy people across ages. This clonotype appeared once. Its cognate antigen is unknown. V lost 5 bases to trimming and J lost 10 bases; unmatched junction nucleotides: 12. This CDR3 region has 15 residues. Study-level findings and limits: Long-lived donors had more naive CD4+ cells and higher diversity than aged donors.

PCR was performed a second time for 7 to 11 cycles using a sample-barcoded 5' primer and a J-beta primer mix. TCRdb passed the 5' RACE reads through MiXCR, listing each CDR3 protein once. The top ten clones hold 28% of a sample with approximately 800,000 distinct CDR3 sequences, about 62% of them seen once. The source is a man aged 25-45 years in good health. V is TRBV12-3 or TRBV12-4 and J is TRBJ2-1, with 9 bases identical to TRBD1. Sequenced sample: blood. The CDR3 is CASSPAGQGTYEQFF. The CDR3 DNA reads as TGTGCCAGCAGTCCAGCGGGACAGGGTACCTACGAGCAGTTCTTC.